These 4 T cell receptor beta chains originate from one sample sequenced in a study of regulatory T cells in long-lasting Graves disease. Relying on iRepertoire HTBI primers and Arm-PCR of CDR3 regions, the team built TCR beta libraries. One entry per CDR3 protein results from TCRdb running MiXCR on the multiplex PCR reads. The data hold a few hundred thousand distinct CDR3 sequences, with 20% to 25% observed a single time. As to time point: newly diagnosed GD, antithyroid drugs for less than 3 months. The TCR library was made from RNA extracted from PBMCs. The starting material was peripheral blood mononuclear cells (PBMCs), obtained at new diagnosis, from a patient treated with antithyroid drugs. The receptors come from a female donor with Graves disease.

This clonotype was recorded many times. V gene TRBV5-5 combines with J gene TRBJ1-4; tentatively, D is TRBD1 (5 bases). Trimming took off 3 bases at V and 0 bases at J, with 6 bases between the two ends. This CDR3 spans 14 amino acids. CDR1 and CDR2 from the germline V gene are SGHKS and YYEKEE (reference sequence). The CDR3 loop reads CASSSGPTNEKLFF. The CDR3 DNA sequence: TGTGCCAGCAGCTCGGGACCAACTAATGAAAAACTGTTTTTT.

This clonotype was seen only once. The chain couples TRBV6-1 to TRBJ2-1; 10 nucleotides align to TRBD1. The junction had 7 bases not matched to a gene; V was cut back by 6 bases and J by 5 bases. This CDR3 is 15 amino acids long. Looked up from germline, CDR1 is MNHNS and CDR2 is SASEGT. CDR3 sequence (DNA): TGTGCCAGCAGCAGCCGGGACAGGGGTAACAATGAGCAGTTCTTC. Translating it yields CASSSRDRGNNEQFF.

About this clonotype: This likely traces to a read error, being one base from a far larger clone. The V call is TRBV3-1, the J call TRBJ2-7; 7 nucleotides agree with TRBD1. Germline lookup yields CDR1 LGHDT and CDR2 YNNKEL (reference sequence). The length of the CDR3 is 15 residues. The CDR3, as DNA: TGCGCCAGCAGCCAAGATTACGCACAGGGGTACGGGCAGTACTTC. It codes for CASSQDYAQGYGQYF.

This clonotype was detected a few times. V gene TRBV4-1 combines with J gene TRBJ2-5, with TRBD2 matching over 9 bases. V gave up 0 bases and J gave up 0 bases; unmatched junction bases: 5. The CDR3 runs to 17 residues. Per germline, CDR1 MGHRA and CDR2 YSYEKL. The CDR3 bases are TGCGCCAGCAGCCAAGATGATCTAGCGGGATACCAAGAGACCCAGTACTTC. This encodes CASSQDDLAGYQETQYF.